This TCR beta chain came from a study of metastatic and nonmetastatic thyroid tumors. Study-level background: Where malignant and benign thyroid patients were concerned, repertoires were compared across blood and tumor or nodule tissue. The study's findings and limits: Reportedly, malignant thyroid tumors had significantly higher TCR beta diversity than benign nodules, in blood and tumor.

Thyroid surgery took place with no prior treatment in any patient. Trimming took off 0 bases at V and 3 bases at J, with 15 bases between the two ends. The germline CDR1 and CDR2 sequences are LNHDA and SQIVND (reference sequence). The CDR3 loop spans 16 amino acids. Authors' processing steps: Clinicopathological groups of papillary thyroid cancer showed CDR3 differences that were used to build a distant-metastasis classifier. TCRdb re-called the PCR reads with MiXCR. These V and J calls rely on TCRdb rather than the paper's analysis. The data hold about 33,000 clones, with more than 15% observed a single time. A note on this clone: No antigen is known for it.

The sequence derives from a female donor with papillary thyroid cancer or a benign thyroid nodule (not recorded which). Some clones in this sample may be carry-over from other donors' samples. Sequences were obtained from blood. The chain is built from TRBV19 and TRBJ2-7; a weak D match, TRBD2 (6 bases). CDR3 region: CASSIEGGFVYYEQYF. CDR3 DNA: TGTGCCAGTAGTATAGAAGGAGGGTTTGTGTACTACGAGCAGTACTTC.